The clone carrying this T cell receptor (beta chain) occurred once. Its specificity is not known. The data are from a study of post-analysis software for immune sequencing data. The wider study: Relapsing-remitting, secondary progressive and progressive-relapsing forms made up the multiple sclerosis disease courses. Study-wide points: Strong co-clustering by F measure linked samples that shared a preparation batch. A significant reduction in normalized Chao1 diversity was observed in multiple sclerosis patients versus controls. With TRBV5-6, TRBV5-1 and TRBV20-1 included, about 5 TRBV segments were more frequent in patients than in controls.

Germline V gene data show CDR1 as LNHDA and CDR2 as SQIVND (reference sequence). The CDR3 has 15 residues. The V segment lost 8 bases and the J segment 1 base; nucleotides outside the gene matches: 8. Sequencing libraries made from TCR beta cDNA carried unique molecular identifiers. It was from roughly 1 to 10 million T cells that some 500,000 cDNA molecules came. TCRdb used MiXCR to reprocess the PCR reads, holding one entry per CDR3 protein. The data hold around 400,000 distinct CDR3 sequences, with about a third observed a single time. Sequences were obtained from blood. V and J are TRBV19 and TRBJ2-7, with 10 nucleotides matching TRBD2. The sequence came from a girl aged 5 to 17 with multiple sclerosis. The CDR3 nucleotides are TGTGCCAGTTCCTCAGCGGGGGGGTTGTCCTACGAGCAGTACTTC. Translation: CASSSAGGLSYEQYF. Full variable domain (remainder filled in from reference TRBV19 and TRBJ2-7): DGGITQSPKYLFRKEGQNVTLSCEQNLNHDAMYWYRQDPGQGLRLIYYSQIVNDFQKGDIAEGYSVSREKKESFPLTVTSAQKNPTAFYLCASSSAGGLSYEQYFGPGTRLTVT.